The sequence of this T cell receptor beta chain was determined in a study of siplizumab effects on memory and regulatory T cells. Study-level points and caveats: There were only a minor fraction of alloreactive clones that mapped to unstimulated subsets.

The table came from immunoSEQ multiplex PCR; TCRdb's copy has only in-frame clones and leaves some out. This table holds 100,000 or so clones, around 93% found once. Germline loops: CDR1 LNHDA, CDR2 SQIVND (reference sequence). V was pared by 4 bases and J by 7 bases, with 14 bases of the junction left unmatched. The CDR3 length is 17 residues. To note about this clone: Its antigen is not known.

The TCR was taken from a human donor in good health. The sequencing input was non-Treg CD4+ T cells sorted from blood. The gene calls are TRBV19 and TRBJ2-1, with TRBD2 matching 9 bases. The CDR3 loop reads CASSTALTSGGRNEQFF. DNA of the CDR3: TGTGCCAGTAGTACTGCTTTGACGAGCGGGGGGAGGAATGAGCAGTTCTTC.